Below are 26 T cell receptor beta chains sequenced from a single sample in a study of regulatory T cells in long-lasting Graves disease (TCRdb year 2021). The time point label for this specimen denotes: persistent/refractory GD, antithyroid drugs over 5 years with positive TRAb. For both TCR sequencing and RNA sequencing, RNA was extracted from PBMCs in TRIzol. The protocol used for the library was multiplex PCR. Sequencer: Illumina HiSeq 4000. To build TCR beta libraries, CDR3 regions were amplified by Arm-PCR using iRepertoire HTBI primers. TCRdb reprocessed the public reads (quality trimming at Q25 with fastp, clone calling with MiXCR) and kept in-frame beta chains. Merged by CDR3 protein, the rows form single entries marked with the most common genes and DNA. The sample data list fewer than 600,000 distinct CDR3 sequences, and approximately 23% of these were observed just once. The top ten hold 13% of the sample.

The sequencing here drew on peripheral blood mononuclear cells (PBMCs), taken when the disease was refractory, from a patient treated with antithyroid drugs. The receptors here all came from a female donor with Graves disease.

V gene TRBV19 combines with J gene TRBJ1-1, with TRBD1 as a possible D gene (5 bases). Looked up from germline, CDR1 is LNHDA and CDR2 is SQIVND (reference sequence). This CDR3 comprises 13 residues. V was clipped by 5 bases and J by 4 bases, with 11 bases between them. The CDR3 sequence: CASSEGIGTEAFF. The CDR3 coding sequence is TGTGCCAGTAGTGAGGGGATAGGCACTGAAGCTTTCTTT. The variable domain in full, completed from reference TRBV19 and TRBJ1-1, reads DGGITQSPKYLFRKEGQNVTLSCEQNLNHDAMYWYRQDPGQGLRLIYYSQIVNDFQKGDIAEGYSVSREKKESFPLTVTSAQKNPTAFYLCASSEGIGTEAFFGQGTRLTVV.

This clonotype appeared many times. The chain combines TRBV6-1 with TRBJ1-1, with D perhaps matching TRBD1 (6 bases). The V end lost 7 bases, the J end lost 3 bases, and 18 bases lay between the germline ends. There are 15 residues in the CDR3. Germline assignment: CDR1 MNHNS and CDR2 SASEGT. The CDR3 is CASTHRAGADTEAFF. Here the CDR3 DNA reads TGTGCCAGCACCCACCGCGCGGGGGCGGACACTGAAGCTTTCTTT.

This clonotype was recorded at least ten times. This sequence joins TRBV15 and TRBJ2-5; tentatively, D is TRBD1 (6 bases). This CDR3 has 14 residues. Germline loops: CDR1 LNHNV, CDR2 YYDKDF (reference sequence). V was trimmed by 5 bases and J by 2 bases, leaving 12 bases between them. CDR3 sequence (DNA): TGTGCCACCAGCTGGAGGCAGGGGCAAGAGACCCAGTACTTC. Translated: CATSWRQGQETQYF.

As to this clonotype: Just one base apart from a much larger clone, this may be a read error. The CDR3 here is CAGRPGLAGLHEQYF. The CDR3 DNA reads as TGTGCCGGCAGGCCGGGACTAGCGGGGCTCCACGAGCAGTACTTC. The chain carries TRBV6-2 or TRBV6-3 and TRBJ2-7; 13 positions agree with TRBD2. CDR1 and CDR2 from the germline V gene are MNHEY and SVGEGT. There are 15 residues in the CDR3.

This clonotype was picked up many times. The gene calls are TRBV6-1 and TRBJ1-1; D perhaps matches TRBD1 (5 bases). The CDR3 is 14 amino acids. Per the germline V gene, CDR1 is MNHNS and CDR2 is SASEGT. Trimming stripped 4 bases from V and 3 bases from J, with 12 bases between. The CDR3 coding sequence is TGTGCCAGCAGTGGGGCAGGGCGGCACACTGAAGCTTTCTTT. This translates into CASSGAGRHTEAFF.

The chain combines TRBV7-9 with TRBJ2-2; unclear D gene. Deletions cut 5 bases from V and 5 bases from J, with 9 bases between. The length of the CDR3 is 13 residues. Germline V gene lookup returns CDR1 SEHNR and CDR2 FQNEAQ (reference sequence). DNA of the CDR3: TGTGCCAGCAGCCCGCACGGGACCGGGGAGCTGTTTTTT. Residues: CASSPHGTGELFF.

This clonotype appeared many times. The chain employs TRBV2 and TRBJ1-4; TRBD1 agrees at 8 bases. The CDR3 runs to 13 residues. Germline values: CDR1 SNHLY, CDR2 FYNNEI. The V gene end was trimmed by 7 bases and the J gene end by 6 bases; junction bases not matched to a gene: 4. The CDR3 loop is CASTGGVYEKLFF. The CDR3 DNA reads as TGTGCCAGCACAGGGGGCGTTTATGAAAAACTGTTTTTT.

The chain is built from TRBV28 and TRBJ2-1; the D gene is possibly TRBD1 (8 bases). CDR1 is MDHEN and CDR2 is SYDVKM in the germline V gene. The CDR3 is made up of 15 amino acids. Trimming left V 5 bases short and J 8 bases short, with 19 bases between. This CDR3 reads CASSIPGQGGDEQFF. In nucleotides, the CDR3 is TGTGCCAGCAGTATCCCCGGACAGGGAGGGGATGAGCAGTTCTTC. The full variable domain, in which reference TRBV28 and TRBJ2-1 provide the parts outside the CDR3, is DVKVTQSSRYLVKRTGEKVFLECVQDMDHENMFWYRQDPGLGLRLIYFSYDVKMKEKGDIPEGYSVSREKKERFSLILESASTNQTSMYLCASSIPGQGGDEQFFGPGTRLTVL.

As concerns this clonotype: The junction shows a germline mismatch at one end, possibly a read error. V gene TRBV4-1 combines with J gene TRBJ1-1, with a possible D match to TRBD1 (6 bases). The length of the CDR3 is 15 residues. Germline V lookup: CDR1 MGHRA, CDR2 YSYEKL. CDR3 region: CASRQDSQRGSEAFF. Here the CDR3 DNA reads TGCGCCAGCAGGCAAGATAGTCAAAGGGGGTCTGAAGCTTTCTTT.

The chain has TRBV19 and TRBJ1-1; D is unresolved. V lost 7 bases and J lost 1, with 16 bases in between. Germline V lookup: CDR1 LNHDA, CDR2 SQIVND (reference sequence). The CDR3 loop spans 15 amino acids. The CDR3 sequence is CASTTSRGKNTEAFF. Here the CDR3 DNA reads TGTGCCAGTACTACCTCCCGAGGGAAGAACACTGAAGCTTTCTTT.

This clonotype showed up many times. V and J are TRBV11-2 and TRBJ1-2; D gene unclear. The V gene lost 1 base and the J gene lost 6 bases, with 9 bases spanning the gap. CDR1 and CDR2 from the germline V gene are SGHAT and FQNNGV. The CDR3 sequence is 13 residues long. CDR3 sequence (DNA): TGTGCCAGCAGCTTAGGGGAAATGGATGGCTACACCTTC. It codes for CASSLGEMDGYTF. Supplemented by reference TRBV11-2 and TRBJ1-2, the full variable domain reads EAGVAQSPRYKIIEKRQSVAFWCNPISGHATLYWYQQILGQGPKLLIQFQNNGVVDDSQLPKDRFSAERLKGVDSTLKIQPAKLEDSAVYLCASSLGEMDGYTFGSGTRLTVV.

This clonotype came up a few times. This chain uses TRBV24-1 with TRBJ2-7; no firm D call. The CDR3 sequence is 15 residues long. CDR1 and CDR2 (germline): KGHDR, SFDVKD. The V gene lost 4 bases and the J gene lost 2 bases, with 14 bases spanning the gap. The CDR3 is CATSDGDGIPYEQYF. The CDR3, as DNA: TGTGCCACCAGTGACGGCGACGGCATTCCCTACGAGCAGTACTTC.

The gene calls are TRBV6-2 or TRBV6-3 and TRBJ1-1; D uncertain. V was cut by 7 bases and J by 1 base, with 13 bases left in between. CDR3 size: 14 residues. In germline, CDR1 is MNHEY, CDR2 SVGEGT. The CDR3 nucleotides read TGTGCCAGCATTACTCACAGTGGGAACACTGAAGCTTTCTTT. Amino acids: CASITHSGNTEAFF.

In nucleotides, the CDR3 is TGTGCAGGCTGCGGCACCCAAATGAACACTGAAGCTTTCTTT. Its translation: CAGCGTQMNTEAFF. This chain joins TRBV6-1 and TRBJ1-1; D not resolved. Germline assignment: CDR1 MNHNS and CDR2 SASEGT. CDR3 length equals 14 residues.

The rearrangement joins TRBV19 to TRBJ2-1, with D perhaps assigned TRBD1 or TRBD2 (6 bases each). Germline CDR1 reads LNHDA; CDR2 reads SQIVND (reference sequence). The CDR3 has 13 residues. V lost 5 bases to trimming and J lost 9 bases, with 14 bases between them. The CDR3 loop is CASSQGRPSEQFF. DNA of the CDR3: TGTGCCAGTAGTCAGGGGAGGCCCAGTGAGCAGTTCTTC.

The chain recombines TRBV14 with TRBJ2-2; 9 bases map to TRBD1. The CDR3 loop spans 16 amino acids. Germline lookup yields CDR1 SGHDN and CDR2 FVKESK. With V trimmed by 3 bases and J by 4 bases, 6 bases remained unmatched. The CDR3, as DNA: TGTGCCAGCAGCCACAAGCACAGGGGGCCCACCGGGGAGCTGTTTTTT. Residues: CASSHKHRGPTGELFF.

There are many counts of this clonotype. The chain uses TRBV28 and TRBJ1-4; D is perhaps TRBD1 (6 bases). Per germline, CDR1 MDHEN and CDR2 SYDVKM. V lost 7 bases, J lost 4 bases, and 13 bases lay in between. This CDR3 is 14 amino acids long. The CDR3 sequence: CASTQQGVNEKLFF. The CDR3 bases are TGTGCCAGCACACAACAGGGCGTTAATGAAAAACTGTTTTTT. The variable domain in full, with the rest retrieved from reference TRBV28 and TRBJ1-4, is DVKVTQSSRYLVKRTGEKVFLECVQDMDHENMFWYRQDPGLGLRLIYFSYDVKMKEKGDIPEGYSVSREKKERFSLILESASTNQTSMYLCASTQQGVNEKLFFGSGTQLSVL.

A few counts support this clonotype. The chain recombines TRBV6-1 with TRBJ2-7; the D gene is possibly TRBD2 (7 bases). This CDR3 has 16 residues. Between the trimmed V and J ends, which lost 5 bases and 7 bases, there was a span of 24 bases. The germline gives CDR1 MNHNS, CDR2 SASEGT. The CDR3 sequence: CASSPYGGALSSEQYF. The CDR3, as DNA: TGTGCCAGCAGTCCTTATGGGGGGGCCCTCTCCTCGGAGCAGTACTTC.

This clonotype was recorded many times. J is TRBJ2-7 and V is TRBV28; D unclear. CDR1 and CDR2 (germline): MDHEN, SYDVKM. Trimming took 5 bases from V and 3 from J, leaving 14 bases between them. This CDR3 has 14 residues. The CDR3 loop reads CASSRVQNFYEQYF. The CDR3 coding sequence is TGTGCCAGCAGTCGCGTTCAAAATTTCTACGAGCAGTACTTC.

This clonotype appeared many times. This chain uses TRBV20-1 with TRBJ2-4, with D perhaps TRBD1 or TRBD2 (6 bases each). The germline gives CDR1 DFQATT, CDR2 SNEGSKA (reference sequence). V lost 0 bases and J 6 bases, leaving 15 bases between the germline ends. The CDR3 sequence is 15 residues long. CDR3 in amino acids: CSARDLVGGRNIQYF. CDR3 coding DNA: TGCAGTGCTAGAGATCTGGTGGGGGGCCGAAACATTCAGTACTTC.

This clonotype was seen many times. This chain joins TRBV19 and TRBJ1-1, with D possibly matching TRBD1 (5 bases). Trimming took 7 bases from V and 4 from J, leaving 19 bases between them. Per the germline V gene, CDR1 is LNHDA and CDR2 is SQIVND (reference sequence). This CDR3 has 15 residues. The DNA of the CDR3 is TGTGCCAGTATTCCGACAGCGCCGCTCGGCACTGAAGCTTTCTTT. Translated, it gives CASIPTAPLGTEAFF. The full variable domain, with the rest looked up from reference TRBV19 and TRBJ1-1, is DGGITQSPKYLFRKEGQNVTLSCEQNLNHDAMYWYRQDPGQGLRLIYYSQIVNDFQKGDIAEGYSVSREKKESFPLTVTSAQKNPTAFYLCASIPTAPLGTEAFFGQGTRLTVV.

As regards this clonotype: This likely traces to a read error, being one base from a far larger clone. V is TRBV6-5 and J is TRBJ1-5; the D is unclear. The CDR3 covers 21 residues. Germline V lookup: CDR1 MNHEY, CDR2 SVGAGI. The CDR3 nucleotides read TGTGCCAGCAGTTTACTCTCCCACCTAAATCCCGCTCATAATAGCAATCAGCCCCAGCAATTT. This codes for CASSLLSHLNPAHNSNQPQQF.

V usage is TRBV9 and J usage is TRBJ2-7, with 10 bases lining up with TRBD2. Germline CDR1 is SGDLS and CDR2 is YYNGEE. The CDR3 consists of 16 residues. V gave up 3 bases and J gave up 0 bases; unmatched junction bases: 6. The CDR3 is CASSGATSGISYEQYF. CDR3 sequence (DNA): TGTGCCAGCAGCGGGGCTACTAGCGGGATCTCCTACGAGCAGTACTTC. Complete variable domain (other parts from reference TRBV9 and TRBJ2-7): DSGVTQTPKHLITATGQRVTLRCSPRSGDLSVYWYQQSLDQGLQFLIQYYNGEERAKGNILERFSAQQFPDLHSELNLSSLELGDSALYFCASSGATSGISYEQYFGPGTRLTVT.

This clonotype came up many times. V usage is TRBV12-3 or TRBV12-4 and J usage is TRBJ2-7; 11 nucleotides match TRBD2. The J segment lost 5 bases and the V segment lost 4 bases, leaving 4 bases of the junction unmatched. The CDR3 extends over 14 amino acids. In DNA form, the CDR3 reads TGTGCCAGCAGTTGGACTAGCGGGTACGACGAGCAGTACTTC. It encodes CASSWTSGYDEQYF.

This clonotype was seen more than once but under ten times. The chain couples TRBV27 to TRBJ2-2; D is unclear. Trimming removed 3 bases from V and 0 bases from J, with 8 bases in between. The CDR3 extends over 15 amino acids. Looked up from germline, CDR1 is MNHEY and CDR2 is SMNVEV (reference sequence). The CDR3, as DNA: TGTGCCAGCAGTTTTCGTTCAGCGAACACCGGGGAGCTGTTTTTT. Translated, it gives CASSFRSANTGELFF.

The CDR3 reads CSARDYGGHYRGSEAFF. The CDR3 DNA follows: TGCAGTGCTAGAGATTACGGTGGGCATTACCGAGGGTCTGAAGCTTTCTTT. V and J are TRBV20-1 and TRBJ1-1; D uncertain. V was shortened by 0 bases and J by 6 bases, with 23 bases between the two germline ends. The V gene's germline CDR1 is DFQATT and CDR2 SNEGSKA (reference sequence). The CDR3 is 17 amino acids.